Shown below are 22 T cell receptor beta chains from a single sample sequenced in a study of T cells after yellow fever vaccination. TCRdb called the 5' RACE reads again in MiXCR, with one record for every CDR3 protein. The table includes under 500,000 distinct CDR3 sequences, around 20% detected once. The source was PBMCs, collected before the yellow fever booster vaccination. The receptors were gathered from a man between 18 and 35 years old who received the YFV17D yellow fever vaccine.

This clonotype came up a few times. The chain joins TRBV21-1 to TRBJ2-3; the table's D gene call, TRBD1, was not cross checked with the DNA. TRBV21-1 has pseudogene status. The CDR3 has 15 residues. The DNA for the CDR3 is TGTGCCAGCAGCAAGAAGTGGGGGGCCACAGATACGCAGTATTTT. Translation gives CASSKKWGATDTQYF.

This clonotype was detected only a few times. This chain joins TRBV7-3 and TRBJ2-2; a weak D match, TRBD1 (6 bases). V was trimmed by 2 bases and J by 6 bases, leaving 16 bases between them. Germline lookup yields CDR1 SGHTA and CDR2 FQGTGA. The length of the CDR3 is 16 residues. The CDR3 region has the DNA TGTGCCAGCAGCTTAGACGTACAGGGCGGATCCGGGGAGCTGTTTTTT. Its translation is CASSLDVQGGSGELFF.

This clonotype was detected many times. The chain uses TRBV7-9 and TRBJ2-7, with TRBD2 as a possible D gene (5 bases). Germline assignment: CDR1 SEHNR and CDR2 FQNEAQ (reference sequence). The CDR3 totals 14 residues. Trimming stripped 1 base from V and 3 bases from J, with 10 bases between. The CDR3 DNA reads as TGTGCCAGCAGCTTAGGCGGGCAGGACTACGAGCAGTACTTC. As protein: CASSLGGQDYEQYF.

The chain couples TRBV20-1 to TRBJ2-5; D is unresolved. V was pared by 4 bases and J by 2 bases, with 5 bases between. CDR1 is DFQATT, CDR2 SNEGSKA, per germline (reference sequence). CDR3 size: 11 residues. The CDR3 sequence is CSAKGQETQYF. The CDR3 region has the DNA TGCAGTGCTAAGGGACAAGAGACCCAGTACTTC.

This clonotype showed up just a few times. The J gene is TRBJ2-5, the V gene TRBV3-1; 8 bases line up with TRBD2. Germline V gene sequence: CDR1 LGHDT, CDR2 YNNKEL (reference sequence). The V and J ends lost 4 bases and 0 bases, in that order; junction bases with no gene match: 19. This CDR3 spans 20 amino acids. CDR3: CASSPPSGSLAGLYQETQYF. The CDR3 DNA reads TGTGCCAGCAGCCCCCCGTCCGGGAGTCTAGCGGGTTTGTACCAAGAGACCCAGTACTTC.

As DNA, the CDR3 is TGTGCCAGCAGCTTTTCGGGACAGGGCTACGAGCAGTACTTC. Amino acids: CASSFSGQGYEQYF. The rearrangement uses TRBV7-9 and TRBJ2-7; 9 bases align to TRBD1. With V trimmed by 3 bases and J by 3 bases, 3 bases remained unmatched. The CDR3 sequence is 14 residues long. From germline, CDR1 is SEHNR and CDR2 FQNEAQ (reference sequence).

The chain carries TRBV29-1 and TRBJ1-4; D gene uncertain. Trimming removed 4 bases from V and 0 bases from J, with 6 bases in between. Germline CDR1 is SQVTM and CDR2 is ANQGSEA. This CDR3 region has 13 residues. The DNA of the CDR3 is TGCAGCGTTGTTCCCGCAACTAATGAAAAACTGTTTTTT. It encodes CSVVPATNEKLFF. Supplemented by reference TRBV29-1 and TRBJ1-4, the full variable domain reads SAVISQKPSRDICQRGTSLTIQCQVDSQVTMMFWYRQQPGQSLTLIATANQGSEATYESGFVIDKFPISRPNLTFSTLTVSNMSPEDSSIYLCSVVPATNEKLFFGSGTQLSVL.

This clonotype was detected only a few times. The rearrangement uses TRBV20-1 and TRBJ1-4; 7 nucleotides agree with TRBD1. Germline V gene lookup returns CDR1 DFQATT and CDR2 SNEGSKA (reference sequence). The CDR3 totals 16 residues. Trimming at V came to 1 base and at J to 6 bases, leaving 11 bases not matched to a gene. DNA for the CDR3: TGCAGTGCTAGAGTGGGGACAGCCTCTTCGGATGAAAAACTGTTTTTT. Its translation: CSARVGTASSDEKLFF.

The chain combines TRBV7-9 with TRBJ2-2; 10 nucleotides align to TRBD1. This CDR3 has 16 residues. After removal of 8 bases from V and 0 bases from J, the junction contained 6 bases not matched to a gene. Germline V gives CDR1 SEHNR, CDR2 FQNEAQ (reference sequence). The CDR3 reads CASGDRGLANTGELFF. CDR3 nucleotide sequence: TGTGCCAGCGGGGACAGGGGATTAGCGAACACCGGGGAGCTGTTTTTT.

The rearrangement links TRBV28 to TRBJ1-2, with 8 bases fitting TRBD1. Germline lookup yields CDR1 MDHEN and CDR2 SYDVKM. Losses at the gene ends were 4 bases for V and 2 bases for J; bases not matched to a gene: 3. The CDR3 loop spans 14 amino acids. The CDR3 region has the DNA TGTGCCAGCAGTTCGTCAGGGGGCAACTATGGCTACACCTTC. Its translation is CASSSSGGNYGYTF.

V is TRBV6-5 and J is TRBJ1-5; no clear D gene. Germline V gives CDR1 MNHEY, CDR2 SVGAGI. Trimming shortened V by 6 bases and J by 7 bases, and 13 bases separated the two germline ends. The CDR3 covers 13 residues. CDR3 amino acids: CASSTGLQQPQHF. As DNA, the CDR3 is TGTGCCAGCAGCACCGGACTCCAGCAGCCCCAGCATTTT.

A few counts support this clonotype. This rearrangement joins TRBV6-5 to TRBJ2-6; 8 positions match TRBD1. CDR1 and CDR2 from the germline V gene are MNHEY and SVGAGI. V lost 5 bases, J lost 1 base, and 4 bases stayed unmatched. CDR3 length equals 16 residues. CDR3 region: CASSERQGSGANVLTF. CDR3 bases: TGTGCCAGCAGTGAAAGACAGGGGTCTGGGGCCAACGTCCTGACTTTC.

This clonotype occurred a few times. This chain connects TRBV4-1 to TRBJ2-1; D is uncertain. Germline V gives CDR1 MGHRA, CDR2 YSYEKL. With 3 bases removed from V and 6 bases from J, the gap between germline ends came to 21 bases. The CDR3 has 17 amino acids. This chain's CDR3 is CASSHRPPGPAFNEQFF. The CDR3 DNA reads as TGCGCCAGCAGCCACCGACCCCCGGGCCCAGCCTTCAATGAGCAGTTCTTC.

This clonotype was found a few times. This chain connects TRBV7-2 to TRBJ2-1; 9 nucleotides match TRBD2. Per germline, CDR1 SGHTA and CDR2 FQGNSA. The trim removed 4 bases at V and 8 bases at J, leaving 18 bases unmatched. This CDR3 has 18 residues. The CDR3 loop reads CASSSRGGGSGGLHEQFF. The CDR3 coding sequence is TGTGCCAGCAGCTCCCGGGGAGGGGGTAGCGGGGGCCTCCATGAGCAGTTCTTC.

This chain connects TRBV12-3 or TRBV12-4 to TRBJ1-3; 7 bases fit TRBD1. The CDR3 loop spans 12 amino acids. J gave up 4 bases and V 9 bases, and 3 bases lay outside the gene matches. The CDR3 sequence: CARPGQGNTIYF. The DNA for the CDR3 is TGTGCCAGGCCGGGACAGGGAAACACCATATATTTT.

A few counts support this clonotype. The J gene is TRBJ2-3, the V gene TRBV7-2, with D possibly being TRBD2 (6 bases). The CDR3 has 14 amino acids. The V end lost 5 bases, the J end lost 5 bases, and 14 bases lay between the germline ends. Germline CDR1 reads SGHTA; CDR2 reads FQGNSA. The CDR3 loop reads CASSRSGSLDTQYF. The CDR3, as DNA: TGTGCCAGCAGCAGAAGCGGGTCCCTAGATACGCAGTATTTT.

The V gene is TRBV18, the J gene TRBJ1-1; D possibly corresponds to TRBD1 (6 bases). Per germline, CDR1 KGHSH and CDR2 LQKENI. The CDR3 length is 16 residues. Trimming pared 3 bases from V and 2 bases from J, leaving 16 bases between. CDR3 sequence: CASSPFSGGGNTEAFF. The CDR3 DNA follows: TGTGCCAGCTCACCTTTTTCGGGCGGGGGCAACACTGAAGCTTTCTTT.

There are many counts of this clonotype. J is TRBJ2-5 and V is TRBV10-3, with D perhaps TRBD1 (6 bases). The CDR3 consists of 12 residues. Germline V gene data show CDR1 as ENHRY and CDR2 as SYGVKD. V lost 10 bases and J lost 7, with 16 bases in between. The CDR3 DNA sequence: TGTGCCACCGCCGGGACAACGGGGACCCAGTACTTC. Residues: CATAGTTGTQYF.

The rearrangement links TRBV6-2 or TRBV6-3 to TRBJ2-7; D possibly uses TRBD1 or TRBD2 (5 bases each). This CDR3 contains 12 residues. CDR1 is MNHEY, CDR2 SVGEGT, per germline. Trimming left V 4 bases short and J 7 bases short, with 11 bases between. CDR3 protein: CASSWDLREQYV. The CDR3 DNA is TGTGCCAGCAGTTGGGACCTTCGAGAGCAGTACGTC.

This clonotype was seen more than once but under ten times. This sequence joins TRBV29-1 and TRBJ1-6, with D unclear. V shed 5 bases and J shed 7 bases, with 12 bases lying between them. This CDR3 has 13 residues. Germline values: CDR1 SQVTM, CDR2 ANQGSEA. As DNA, the CDR3 is TGCAGCGTTTGTGAGCTTGAGAATTCACCCCTCCACTTT. Protein product: CSVCELENSPLHF.

This clonotype turned up a few times. The chain carries TRBV7-9 and TRBJ1-4, with 8 nucleotides matching TRBD1. The CDR3 contains 15 residues. Per the germline V gene, CDR1 is SEHNR and CDR2 is FQNEAQ (reference sequence). V was pared by 5 bases and J by 7 bases, with 9 bases of the junction left unmatched. This CDR3 reads CASSNRGAAGEKLFF. The CDR3 DNA is TGTGCCAGCAGCAACAGGGGGGCCGCAGGTGAAAAACTGTTTTTT.

The chain carries TRBV20-1 and TRBJ1-1; D might be TRBD1 (6 bases). The germline V gene encodes CDR1 DFQATT and CDR2 SNEGSKA (reference sequence). CDR3 length: 13 amino acids. Trimming pared 2 bases from V and 4 bases from J, leaving 11 bases between. The CDR3 bases are TGCAGTGCTAGACCCGGGGGCTTCACTGAAGCTTTCTTT. This gives the protein CSARPGGFTEAFF.